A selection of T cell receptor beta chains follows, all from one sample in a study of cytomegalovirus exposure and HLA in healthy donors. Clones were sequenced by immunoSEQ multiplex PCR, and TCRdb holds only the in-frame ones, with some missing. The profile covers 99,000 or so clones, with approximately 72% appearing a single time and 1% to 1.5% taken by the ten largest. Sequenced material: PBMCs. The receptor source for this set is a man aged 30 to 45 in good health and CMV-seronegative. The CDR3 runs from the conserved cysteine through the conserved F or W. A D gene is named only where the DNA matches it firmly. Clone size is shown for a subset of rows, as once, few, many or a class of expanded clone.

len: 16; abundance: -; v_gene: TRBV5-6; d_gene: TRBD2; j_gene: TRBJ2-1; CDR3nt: TGTGCCAGCAGCTTGGCGGGGGGGCGCCTGTACAATGAGCAGTTCTTC; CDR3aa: CASSLAGGRLYNEQFF
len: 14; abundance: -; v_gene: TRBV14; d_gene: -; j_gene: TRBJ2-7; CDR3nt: TGTGCCAGCAGCCAAGATAACTCTCGAAGTGAGCAGTACTTC; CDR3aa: CASSQDNSRSEQYF
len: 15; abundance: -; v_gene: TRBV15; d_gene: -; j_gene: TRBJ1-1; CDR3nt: TGTGCCACCAGCAGAGACAGGGTTCCTGGCACTGAAGCTTTCTTT; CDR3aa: CATSRDRVPGTEAFF
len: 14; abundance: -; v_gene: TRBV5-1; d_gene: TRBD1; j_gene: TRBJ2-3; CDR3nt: TGCGCCAGCAGAACGGGGCAGGGGGCAGATACGCAGTATTTT; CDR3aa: CASRTGQGADTQYF
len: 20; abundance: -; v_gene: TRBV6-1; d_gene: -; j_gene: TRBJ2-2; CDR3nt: TGTGCCAGCAGTGAAAAGCGCTTCAGGGGACGGGTCGGGAACACCGGGGAGCTGTTTTTT; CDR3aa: CASSEKRFRGRVGNTGELFF
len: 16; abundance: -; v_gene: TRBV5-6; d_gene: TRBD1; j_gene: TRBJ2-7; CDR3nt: TGTGCCAGCAGCCTGGGTCTAGGACAGGGGAACTACGAGCAGTACTTC; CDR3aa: CASSLGLGQGNYEQYF
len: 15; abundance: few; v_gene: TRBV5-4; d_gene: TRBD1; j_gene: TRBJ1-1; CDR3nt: TGTGCCAGCAGCACCGACAAGACAGGGTACGCTGAAGCTTTCTTT; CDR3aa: CASSTDKTGYAEAFF
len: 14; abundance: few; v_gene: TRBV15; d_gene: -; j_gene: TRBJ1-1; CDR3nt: TGTGCCACCAGCAGAAAAAGAGAGGTTTCTGAAGCTTTCTTT; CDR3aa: CATSRKREVSEAFF
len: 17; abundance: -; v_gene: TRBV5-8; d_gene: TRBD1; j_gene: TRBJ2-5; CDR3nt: TGTGCCAGCAGCTTGGCCGTAACACAGGGGCGAGGGGAGACCCAGTACTTC; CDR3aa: CASSLAVTQGRGETQYF
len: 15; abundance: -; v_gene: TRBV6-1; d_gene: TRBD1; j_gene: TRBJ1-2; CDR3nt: TGTGCCAGCAGTGAATTATTGGGACAGGGACAGGGCTACACCTTC; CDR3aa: CASSELLGQGQGYTF
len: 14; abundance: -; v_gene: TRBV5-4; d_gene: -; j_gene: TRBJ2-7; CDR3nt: TGTGCCAGCAGCTCCCGACAGGCTTCCTACGAGCAGTACTTC; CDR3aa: CASSSRQASYEQYF
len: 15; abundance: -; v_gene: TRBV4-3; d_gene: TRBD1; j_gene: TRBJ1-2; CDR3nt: TGCGCCAGCAGCCAAGGGACAGGGGGCAACTATGGCTACACCTTC; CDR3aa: CASSQGTGGNYGYTF
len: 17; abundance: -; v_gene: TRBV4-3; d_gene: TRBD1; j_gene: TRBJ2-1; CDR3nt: TGCGCCAGCAGCCAAGATGATTGGACAGGGGGCTTGGATGAGCAGTTCTTC; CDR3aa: CASSQDDWTGGLDEQFF
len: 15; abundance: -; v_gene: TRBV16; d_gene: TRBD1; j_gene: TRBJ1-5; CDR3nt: TGTGCCAGCAGCCAATCACAGGGGCGCAGGCAGCCCCAGCATTTT; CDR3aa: CASSQSQGRRQPQHF
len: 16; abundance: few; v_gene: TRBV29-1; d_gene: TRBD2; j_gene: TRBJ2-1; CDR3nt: TGCAGCGTTGTTTCTTCCGCGCTAGCGGTATACAATGAGCAGTTCTTC; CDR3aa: CSVVSSALAVYNEQFF
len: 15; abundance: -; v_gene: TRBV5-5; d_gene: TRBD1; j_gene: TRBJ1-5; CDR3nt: TGTGCCAGCAGTTGGACAGGGGCGAGCAATCAGCCCCAGCATTTT; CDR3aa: CASSWTGASNQPQHF
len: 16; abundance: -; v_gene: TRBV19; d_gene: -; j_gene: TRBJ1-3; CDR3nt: TGTGCCAGTAGCGAAACTATCGGGTGGCGAGTAAACACCATATATTTT; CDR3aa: CASSETIGWRVNTIYF
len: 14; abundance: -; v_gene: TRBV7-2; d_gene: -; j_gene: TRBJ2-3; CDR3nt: TGTGCCAGCAGCCCGGGATATAACACAGATACGCAGTATTTT; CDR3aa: CASSPGYNTDTQYF
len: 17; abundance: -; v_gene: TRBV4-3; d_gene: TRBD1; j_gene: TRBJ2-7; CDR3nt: TGCGCCAGCAGCCAAACCGTGACGGGACAGGGGCCCTACGAGCAGTACTTC; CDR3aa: CASSQTVTGQGPYEQYF
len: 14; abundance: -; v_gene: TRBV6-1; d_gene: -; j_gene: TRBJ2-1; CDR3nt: TGTGCCAGCAGACCCCGGAGCTCCTACAATGAGCAGTTCTTC; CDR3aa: CASRPRSSYNEQFF
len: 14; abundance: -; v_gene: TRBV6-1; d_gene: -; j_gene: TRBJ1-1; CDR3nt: TGTGCCAGCAGCGCTACACCTCAGGGTACTGAAGCTTTCTTT; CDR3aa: CASSATPQGTEAFF
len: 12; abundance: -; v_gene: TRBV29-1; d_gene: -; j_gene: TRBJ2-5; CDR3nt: TGCAGCGTTGGGATACAGGGAGAGACCCAGTACTTC; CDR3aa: CSVGIQGETQYF
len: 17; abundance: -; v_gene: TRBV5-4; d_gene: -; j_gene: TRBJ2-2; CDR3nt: TGTGCCAGCAGCTTGGCCCTCAAACAGGGGAACACCGGGGAGCTGTTTTTT; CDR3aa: CASSLALKQGNTGELFF
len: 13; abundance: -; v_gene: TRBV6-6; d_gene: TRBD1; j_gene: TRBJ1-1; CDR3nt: TGTGCCAGCAGTGCGGGACAGGGGGCACAGGCTTTCTTT; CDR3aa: CASSAGQGAQAFF
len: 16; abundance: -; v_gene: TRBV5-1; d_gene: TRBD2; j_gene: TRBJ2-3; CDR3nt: TGCGCCAGCAGCCTCTTATGGGGGGGGGTGCGGGATACGCAGTATTTT; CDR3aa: CASSLLWGGVRDTQYF
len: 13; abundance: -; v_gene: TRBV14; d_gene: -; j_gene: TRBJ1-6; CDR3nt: TGTGCCAGCAGCCAGGCCTTGAGGTCACCCCTCCACTTT; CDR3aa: CASSQALRSPLHF
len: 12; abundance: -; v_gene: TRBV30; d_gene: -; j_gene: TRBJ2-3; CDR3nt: TGTGCCTGGACGGGTGGGTCGGATACGCAGTATTTT; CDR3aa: CAWTGGSDTQYF
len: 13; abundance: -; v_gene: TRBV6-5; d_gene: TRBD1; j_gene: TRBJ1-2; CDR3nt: TGTGCCAGCAGCCAGGGGGAGGTCTATGGCTACACCTTC; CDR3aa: CASSQGEVYGYTF
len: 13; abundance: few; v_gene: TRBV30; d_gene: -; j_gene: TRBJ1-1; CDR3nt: TGTGCCTGGGAGAGGACAGTGAACACTGAAGCTTTCTTT; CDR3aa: CAWERTVNTEAFF
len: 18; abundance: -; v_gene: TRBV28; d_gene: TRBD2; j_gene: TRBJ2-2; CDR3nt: TGTGCCAGCAGTTTAGTCCTAACCGGGACTAGCTTGACCGGGGAGCTGTTTTTT; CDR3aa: CASSLVLTGTSLTGELFF
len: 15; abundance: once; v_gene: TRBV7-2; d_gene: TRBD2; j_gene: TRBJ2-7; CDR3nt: TGTGCCAGCAGCTCTCCGGGACTAGCGCTTTACGAGCAGTACTTC; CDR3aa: CASSSPGLALYEQYF
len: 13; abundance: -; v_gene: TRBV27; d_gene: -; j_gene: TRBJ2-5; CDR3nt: TGTGCCAGCAGTTTGAGCGAAAGGGAGACCCAGTACTTC; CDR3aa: CASSLSERETQYF
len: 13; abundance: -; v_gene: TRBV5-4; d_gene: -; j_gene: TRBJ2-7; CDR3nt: TGTGCCAGCCGGGACACGAGCTCCTACGAGCAGTACTTC; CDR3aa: CASRDTSSYEQYF
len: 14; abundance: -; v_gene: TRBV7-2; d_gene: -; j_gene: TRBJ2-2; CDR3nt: TGTGCCAGCAGCTTAGTAGACAACCCCGGGGAGCTGTTTTTT; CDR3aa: CASSLVDNPGELFF
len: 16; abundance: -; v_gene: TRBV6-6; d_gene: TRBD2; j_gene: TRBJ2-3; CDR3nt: TGTGCCAGCACTCGACTAGCGGGAGGAGGCACAGATACGCAGTATTTT; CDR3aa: CASTRLAGGGTDTQYF
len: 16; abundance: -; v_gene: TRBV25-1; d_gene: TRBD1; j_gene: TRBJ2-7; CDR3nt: TGTGCCAGCAGGCCATCATCGGGACAGGGCACCTACGAGCAGTACTTC; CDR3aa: CASRPSSGQGTYEQYF
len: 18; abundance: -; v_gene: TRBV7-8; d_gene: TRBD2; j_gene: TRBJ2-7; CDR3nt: TGTGCCAGCAGACGTCCGGGACTAGCGGGACGTGGGTTCTACGAGCAGTACTTC; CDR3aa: CASRRPGLAGRGFYEQYF
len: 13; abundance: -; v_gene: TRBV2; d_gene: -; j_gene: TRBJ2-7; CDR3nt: TGTGCCAGCAGTGAAGGGGTGGCTAGCGAGCAGTACTTC; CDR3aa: CASSEGVASEQYF
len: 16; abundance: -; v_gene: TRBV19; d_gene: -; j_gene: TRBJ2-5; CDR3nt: TGTGCCAGTAGTACCAGCGTGAGTAACGGGCAAGAGACCCAGTACTTC; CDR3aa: CASSTSVSNGQETQYF